This T cell receptor (beta chain) was recovered during a study of blood T cell repertoires in COVID-19. Germline loops: CDR1 MDHEN, CDR2 SYDVKM. The CDR3 has 13 amino acids. Trimming pared 7 bases from V and 8 bases from J, leaving 17 bases between. Assay: immunoSEQ multiplex PCR; the TCRdb copy retains only in-frame clones and omits some. The table has some 300,000 clones, more than 85% seen once. Self-reported history from a screening survey and questionnaire set each donor's cohort. The sequenced material came from PBMCs or T cells enriched from blood (not recorded which). This chain links TRBV28 with TRBJ1-2; unclear D gene. This clonotype was obtained from a woman in her twenties or thirties who had recovered from COVID-19. CDR3 sequence (DNA): TGTGCCAGCAACCGGGTCGCAATAAACGGCTACACCTTC. It is translated as CASNRVAINGYTF.